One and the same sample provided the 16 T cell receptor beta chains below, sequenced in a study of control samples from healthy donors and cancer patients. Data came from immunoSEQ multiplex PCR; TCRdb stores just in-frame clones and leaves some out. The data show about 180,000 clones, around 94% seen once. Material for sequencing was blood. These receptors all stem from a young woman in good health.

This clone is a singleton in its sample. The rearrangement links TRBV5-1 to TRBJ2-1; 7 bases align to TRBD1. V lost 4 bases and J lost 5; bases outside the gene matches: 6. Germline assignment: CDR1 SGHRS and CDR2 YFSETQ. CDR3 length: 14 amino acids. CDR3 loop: CASSPGTANNEQFF. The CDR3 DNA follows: TGCGCCAGCAGCCCCGGGACAGCCAACAATGAGCAGTTCTTC.

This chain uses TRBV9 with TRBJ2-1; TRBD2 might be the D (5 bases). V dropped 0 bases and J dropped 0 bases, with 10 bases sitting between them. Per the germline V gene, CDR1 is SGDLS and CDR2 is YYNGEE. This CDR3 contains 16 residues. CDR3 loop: CASSVDPGSSYNEQFF. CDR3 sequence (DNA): TGTGCCAGCAGCGTAGATCCGGGGAGCTCCTACAATGAGCAGTTCTTC.

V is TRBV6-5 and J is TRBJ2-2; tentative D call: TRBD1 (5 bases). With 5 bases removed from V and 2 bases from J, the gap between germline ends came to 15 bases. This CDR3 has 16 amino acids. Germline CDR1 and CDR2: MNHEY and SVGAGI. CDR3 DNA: TGTGCCAGCAGTCACTTTGAGACAGATAACACCGGGGAGCTGTTTTTT. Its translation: CASSHFETDNTGELFF.

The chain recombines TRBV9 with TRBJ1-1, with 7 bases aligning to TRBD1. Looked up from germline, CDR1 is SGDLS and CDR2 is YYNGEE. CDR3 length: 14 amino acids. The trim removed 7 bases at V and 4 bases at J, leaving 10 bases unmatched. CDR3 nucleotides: TGTGCCAGCGCTACCCCAGGGGGTGGCACTGAAGCTTTCTTT. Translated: CASATPGGGTEAFF.

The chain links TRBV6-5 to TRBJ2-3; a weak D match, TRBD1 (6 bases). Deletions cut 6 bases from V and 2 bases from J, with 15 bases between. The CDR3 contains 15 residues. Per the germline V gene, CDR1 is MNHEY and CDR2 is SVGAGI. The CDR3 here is CASSLRDKNTDTQYF. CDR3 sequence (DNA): TGTGCCAGCAGCCTACGGGACAAGAACACAGATACGCAGTATTTT.

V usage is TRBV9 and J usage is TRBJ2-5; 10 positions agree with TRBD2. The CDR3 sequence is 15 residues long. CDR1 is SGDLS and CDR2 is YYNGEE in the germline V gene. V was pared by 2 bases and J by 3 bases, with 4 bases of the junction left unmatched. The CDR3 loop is CASSVRAGGEETQYF. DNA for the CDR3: TGTGCCAGCAGCGTCCGAGCGGGGGGGGAAGAGACCCAGTACTTC.

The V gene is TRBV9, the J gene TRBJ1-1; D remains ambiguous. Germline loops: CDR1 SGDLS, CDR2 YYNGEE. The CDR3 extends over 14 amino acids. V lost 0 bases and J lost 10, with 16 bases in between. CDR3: CASSVDDALPGAFF. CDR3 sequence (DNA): TGTGCCAGCAGCGTAGACGATGCCCTCCCGGGAGCTTTCTTT.

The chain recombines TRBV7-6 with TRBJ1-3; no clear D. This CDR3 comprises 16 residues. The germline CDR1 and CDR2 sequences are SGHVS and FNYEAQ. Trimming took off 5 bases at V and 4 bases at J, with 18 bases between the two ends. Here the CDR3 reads CASSPRLRPDGNTIYF. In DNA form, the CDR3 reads TGTGCCAGCAGCCCCCGTCTGAGGCCCGACGGAAACACCATATATTTT.

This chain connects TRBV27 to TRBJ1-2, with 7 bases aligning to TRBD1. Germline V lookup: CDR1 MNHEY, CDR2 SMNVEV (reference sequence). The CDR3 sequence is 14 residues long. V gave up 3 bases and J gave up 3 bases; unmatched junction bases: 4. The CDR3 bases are TGTGCCAGCAGTTTTACCGGGACAGACTATGGCTACACCTTC. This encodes CASSFTGTDYGYTF.

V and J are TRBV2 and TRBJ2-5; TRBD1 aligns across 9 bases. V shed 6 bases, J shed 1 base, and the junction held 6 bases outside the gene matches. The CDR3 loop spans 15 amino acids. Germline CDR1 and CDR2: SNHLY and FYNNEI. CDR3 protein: CASRGQGSLQETQYF. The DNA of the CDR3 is TGTGCCAGCAGAGGACAGGGGTCTCTCCAAGAGACCCAGTACTTC.

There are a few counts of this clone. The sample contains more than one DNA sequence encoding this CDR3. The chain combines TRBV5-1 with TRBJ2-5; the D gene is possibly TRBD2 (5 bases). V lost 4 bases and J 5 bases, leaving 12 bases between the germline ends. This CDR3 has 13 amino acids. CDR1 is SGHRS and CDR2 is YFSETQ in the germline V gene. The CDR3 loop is CASSPRTGETQYF. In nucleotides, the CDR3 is TGCGCCAGCAGCCCCCGGACTGGGGAGACCCAGTACTTC.

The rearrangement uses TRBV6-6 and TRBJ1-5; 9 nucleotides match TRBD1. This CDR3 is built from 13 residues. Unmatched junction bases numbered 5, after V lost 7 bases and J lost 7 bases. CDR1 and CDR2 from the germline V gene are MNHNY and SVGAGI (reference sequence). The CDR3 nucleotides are TGTGCCAGCACCCGACAGGGGGGACAGCCCCAGCATTTT. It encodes CASTRQGGQPQHF.

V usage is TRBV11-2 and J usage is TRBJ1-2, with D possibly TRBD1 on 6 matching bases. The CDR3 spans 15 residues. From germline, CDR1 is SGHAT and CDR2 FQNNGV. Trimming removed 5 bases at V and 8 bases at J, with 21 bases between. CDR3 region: CASSPPLGGIEGYTF. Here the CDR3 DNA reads TGTGCCAGCAGCCCCCCTCTAGGGGGGATTGAAGGCTACACCTTC.

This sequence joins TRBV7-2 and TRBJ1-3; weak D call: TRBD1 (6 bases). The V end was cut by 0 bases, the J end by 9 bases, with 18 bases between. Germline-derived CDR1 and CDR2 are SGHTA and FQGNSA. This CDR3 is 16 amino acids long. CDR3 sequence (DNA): TGTGCCAGCAGCTTAGCCGTGGTATTAGGAGGGGGCACCATATATTTT. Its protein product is CASSLAVVLGGGTIYF. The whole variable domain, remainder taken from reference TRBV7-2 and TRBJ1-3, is GAGVSQSPSNKVTEKGKDVELRCDPISGHTALYWYRQSLGQGLEFLIYFQGNSAPDKSGLPSDRFSAERTGGSVSTLTIQRTQQEDSAVYLCASSLAVVLGGGTIYFGEGSWLTVV.

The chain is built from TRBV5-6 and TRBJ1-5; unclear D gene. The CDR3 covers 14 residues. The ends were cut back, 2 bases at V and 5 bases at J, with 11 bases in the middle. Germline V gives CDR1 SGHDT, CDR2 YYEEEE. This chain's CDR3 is CASSLGLGYQPQHF. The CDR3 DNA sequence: TGTGCCAGCAGCTTAGGACTAGGTTATCAGCCCCAGCATTTT.

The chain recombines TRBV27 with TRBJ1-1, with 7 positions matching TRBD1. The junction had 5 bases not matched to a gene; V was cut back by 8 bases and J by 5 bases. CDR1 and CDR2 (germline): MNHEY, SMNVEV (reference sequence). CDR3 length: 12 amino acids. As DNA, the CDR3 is TGTGCCAGCTCGACAGGGTTGACTGAAGCTTTCTTT. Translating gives CASSTGLTEAFF.